This TCR beta chain derives from a study of T cell changes during pregnancy in multiple sclerosis. The length of the CDR3 is 14 residues. CDR1 is SNHLY, CDR2 FYNNEI, per germline. Trimming pared 7 bases from V and 6 bases from J, leaving 13 bases between. TCRdb's table, derived via immunoSEQ multiplex PCR, lists solely in-frame clones and lacks some. Seen here are 55,000 or so clones, 92% observed once, and the top ten hold 0.15% to 0.2%. This clone was seen a single time. The gene calls are TRBV2 and TRBJ1-6; D is perhaps TRBD1 (5 bases). Source: CD4+ T cells from peripheral blood mononuclear cells, taken after pregnancy. This clonotype was obtained from a female donor in good health, enrolled as a control in a pregnancy study. CDR3 region: CASTYGQGNSPLHF. CDR3 in DNA: TGTGCCAGCACCTACGGGCAGGGTAATTCACCCCTCCACTTT.